This T cell receptor beta chain was documented in a study of shared clonotypes between healthy human individuals. Germline lookup yields CDR1 GTSNPN and CDR2 SVGIG (reference sequence). The V end lost 3 bases, the J end lost 3 bases, and 14 bases lay between the germline ends. The CDR3 extends over 14 amino acids. Assay runs were performed at deep level. Original data processing: Filtering was not the same, since immunoSEQ gave junction-only sequences without quality scores. Profiled with immunoSEQ multiplex PCR; TCRdb holds only in-frame clones, not every one. For V, J and clone size, that table is used; D and trimming come from the DNA. The table includes some 480,000 clones, about 80% detected once.

The rearrangement joins TRBV30 to TRBJ1-2; D gene uncertain. Sequencing was done on a sample of PBMCs. The receptor was isolated from a woman in her forties in good health. Some clones in this sample may be carry-over from other donors' samples. Here the CDR3 DNA reads TGTGCCTGGAGGGCCCTTGCGGCGGACTATGGCTACACCTTC. It is translated as CAWRALAADYGYTF.